What follows are 5 T cell receptor beta chains derived from one specimen sequenced in a study of tumor-infiltrating lymphocytes in localized non-small cell lung cancer. Produced via immunoSEQ multiplex PCR; TCRdb's table is partial and in-frame only. The data contain 5,000 to 6,500 clones, around 61% of them singletons. Material: uninvolved lung tissue not adjacent to the tumor. The receptors were sampled from a human donor with non-small cell lung cancer.

With respect to this clone: Other nucleotide sequences from this sample produce the same CDR3. The chain couples TRBV9 to TRBJ2-1; weak D call: TRBD1 (6 bases). This CDR3 is built from 15 residues. Trimming cost V 0 bases and J 1 base, with 8 bases left between them. The germline gives CDR1 SGDLS, CDR2 YYNGEE. In DNA, the CDR3 is TGTGCCAGCAGCGTAGAGGACAGTTCCTACAATGAGCAGTTCTTC. Translated: CASSVEDSSYNEQFF.

The chain has TRBV6-1 and TRBJ2-1; no definite D call. Germline V gene sequence: CDR1 MNHNS, CDR2 SASEGT. There are 11 residues in the CDR3. The V gene lost 5 bases and the J gene lost 11 bases, with 10 bases spanning the gap. The CDR3 here is CASSFRPQQFF. The CDR3 DNA reads as TGTGCCAGCAGTTTCCGACCTCAGCAGTTCTTC.

V is TRBV30 and J is TRBJ2-3; maybe TRBD2 (5 bases). CDR3 length equals 13 residues. Germline-derived CDR1 and CDR2 are GTSNPN and SVGIG (reference sequence). Trimming stripped 8 bases from V and 5 bases from J, with 17 bases between. The CDR3 coding sequence is TGTGCCAGTGCACGGAGAGAGGGAGATACGCAGTATTTT. Translated, it gives CASARREGDTQYF.

This clone came up a few times. V and J are TRBV30 and TRBJ2-7, with 8 bases identical to TRBD1. There are 12 residues in the CDR3. Looked up from germline, CDR1 is GTSNPN and CDR2 is SVGIG (reference sequence). Trimming took 2 bases from V and 9 from J; bases not matched to a gene: 6. This CDR3 is CAWSLTGTGQYF. Written as DNA, the CDR3 is TGTGCCTGGAGTCTGACCGGGACAGGGCAGTACTTC.

V is TRBV6-6 and J is TRBJ2-2; possibly TRBD1 for D (5 bases). In germline, CDR1 is MNHNY, CDR2 SVGAGI (reference sequence). The V end lost 5 bases, the J end lost 7 bases, and 17 bases lay between the germline ends. The CDR3 covers 15 residues. CDR3 DNA sequence: TGTGCCAGCAGTACCCCAGGGTCGAACTTCGGGGAGCTGTTTTTT. Protein sequence: CASSTPGSNFGELFF.